The 4 T cell receptor beta chains below were found in one sample sequenced in a study of blood T cell repertoires in COVID-19. TCRdb's copy holds only in-frame clones and misses some; the assay was immunoSEQ multiplex PCR. The sample has some 250,000 clones, roughly 84% seen once. Sample: peripheral blood. The receptors stem from a woman between 18 and 29 years old with acute or convalescent COVID-19.

The chain recombines TRBV25-1 with TRBJ2-5; D remains unclear. Germline CDR1 reads MGHDK; CDR2 reads SYGVNS. Trimming removed 0 bases from V and 10 bases from J, with 12 bases in between. This CDR3 contains 13 residues. The chain's CDR3 is CASSEYVPVDQYF. The CDR3 DNA is TGTGCCAGCAGTGAATATGTACCGGTTGACCAGTACTTC.

In DNA, the CDR3 is TGTGCCAGCAGTTACTCGCCCCGGGAGGGCACCGAGCAGTACTTC. It specifies CASSYSPREGTEQYF. This chain connects TRBV6-2 or TRBV6-3 to TRBJ2-7; 8 bases match TRBD2. CDR1 and CDR2 (germline): MNHEY, SVGEGT. V lost 0 bases to trimming and J lost 6 bases; unmatched junction nucleotides: 7. The CDR3 spans 15 residues.

The V and J genes are TRBV28 and TRBJ1-1, with 8 bases aligning to TRBD1. V dropped 3 bases and J dropped 3; count of bases not matched to a gene: 6. The CDR3 sequence is 15 residues long. Germline V gene data show CDR1 as MDHEN and CDR2 as SYDVKM. The CDR3 spells CASSFQGAGYTEAFF. CDR3 DNA: TGTGCCAGCAGTTTCCAGGGGGCGGGGTACACTGAAGCTTTCTTT.

The chain couples TRBV4-1 to TRBJ2-5; 11 nucleotides align to TRBD2. The CDR3 totals 20 residues. Germline V gives CDR1 MGHRA, CDR2 YSYEKL. After removal of 1 base from V and 2 bases from J, the junction contained 15 bases not matched to a gene. DNA of the CDR3: TGCGCCAGCAGCCAAGGAGGGACTAGCGGAGCGGGTGTGATGCAAGAGACCCAGTACTTC. Encoded protein: CASSQGGTSGAGVMQETQYF.